The clone carrying this T cell receptor beta chain has just one count. Its antigen is unknown. The data were produced by immunoSEQ multiplex PCR, yet TCRdb's version contains in-frame clones alone and is incomplete. Among hundreds of thousands of clones listed, roughly 90% were seen once. This record comes from a study of Ad26.COV2.S vaccination and SARS-CoV-2 variants. Treatment of the sample: about 20 received Ad26.COV2.S at low or high dose, single or two shots; a few received placebo; per-sample allocation not given. Following the first vaccine or placebo injection, samples were taken on day 63. Recruitment in Boston yielded a donor of adult age, 18-55 years. The vaccine antigen was prefusion-stabilized Wuhan SARS-CoV-2 spike. Germline values: CDR1 SEHNR, CDR2 FQNEAQ (reference sequence). This CDR3 has 17 amino acids. V lost 2 bases, J lost 0 bases, and 7 bases stayed unmatched. The study, taken as a whole, reports: A substantial breadth of spike-specific CD8+ and CD4+ T cell responses after vaccination has been reported. Comparability of non-spike TCR breadth was observed across vaccine and placebo recipients.

This chain joins TRBV7-9 and TRBJ1-3; 7 positions agree with TRBD1. The starting material was peripheral blood, obtained in a trial of Ad26.COV2.S vaccine versus placebo. This receptor was obtained from a person between 18 and 59 years old who received the Ad26.COV2.S COVID-19 vaccine or a placebo. CDR3 in amino acids: CASSLPGQEISGNTIYF. DNA of the CDR3: TGTGCCAGCAGCTTACCCGGACAGGAGATCTCTGGAAACACCATATATTTT.